The 21 T cell receptor beta chains below come from one sample, sequenced in a study of shared clonotypes between healthy human individuals. Using immunoSEQ multiplex PCR, the repertoire was profiled, and TCRdb retains in-frame clones only, with some absent. Among about 2 million clones listed, over 85% were seen once. Sample: naive CD4+ T cells sorted from blood. Subset: CD45RA+ positively selected. All receptors derive from a man aged 18 to 30 in good health.

The rearrangement joins TRBV5-1 to TRBJ2-1; 8 bases line up with TRBD2. The CDR3 is made up of 16 amino acids. V dropped 5 bases and J dropped 5; count of bases not matched to a gene: 12. Germline loops: CDR1 SGHRS, CDR2 YFSETQ. CDR3 sequence: CASSPLAGTTNNEQFF. The CDR3 DNA reads TGCGCCAGCAGTCCCCTAGCGGGTACTACTAACAATGAGCAGTTCTTC.

The chain couples TRBV11-2 to TRBJ2-7, with 7 bases that match TRBD1. The CDR3 spans 14 residues. CDR1 is SGHAT, CDR2 FQNNGV, per germline. The trim removed 4 bases at V and 3 bases at J, leaving 6 bases unmatched. CDR3 coding DNA: TGTGCCAGCAGCTCGGCCGGGACAGACTACGAGCAGTACTTC. This gives the protein CASSSAGTDYEQYF.

The rearrangement links TRBV5-1 to TRBJ2-7; the D is unclear. Germline V CDR1 and CDR2: SGHRS, YFSETQ. V was pared by 1 base and J by 3 bases, with 8 bases between. This CDR3 region has 13 residues. This chain's CDR3 is CASSLPLNYEQYF. In nucleotides, the CDR3 is TGCGCCAGCAGCTTGCCTCTTAACTACGAGCAGTACTTC. The variable domain in full, completed from reference TRBV5-1 and TRBJ2-7, reads KAGVTQTPRYLIKTRGQQVTLSCSPISGHRSVSWYQQTPGQGLQFLFEYFSETQRNKGNFPGRFSGRQFSNSRSEMNVSTLELGDSALYLCASSLPLNYEQYFGPGTRLTVT.

The V gene is TRBV19, the J gene TRBJ1-4, with D unclear. Trimming left V 3 bases short and J 5 bases short, with 7 bases between. Germline CDR1 is LNHDA and CDR2 is SQIVND (reference sequence). The CDR3 totals 13 residues. DNA for the CDR3: TGTGCCAGTAGTATTCTTGAGAATGAAAAACTGTTTTTT. This codes for CASSILENEKLFF. The full variable domain, rest sourced from reference TRBV19 and TRBJ1-4, is DGGITQSPKYLFRKEGQNVTLSCEQNLNHDAMYWYRQDPGQGLRLIYYSQIVNDFQKGDIAEGYSVSREKKESFPLTVTSAQKNPTAFYLCASSILENEKLFFGSGTQLSVL.

This chain joins TRBV9 and TRBJ2-7, with 9 positions matching TRBD1. With 3 bases clipped from V and 4 bases from J, the junction kept 5 bases outside the gene matches. Germline V CDR1 and CDR2: SGDLS, YYNGEE. The CDR3 consists of 14 residues. CDR3 sequence: CASSAGTGQYEQYF. CDR3 nucleotide sequence: TGTGCCAGCAGCGCTGGGACAGGGCAATACGAGCAGTACTTC. Full variable domain (rest looked up from reference TRBV9 and TRBJ2-7): DSGVTQTPKHLITATGQRVTLRCSPRSGDLSVYWYQQSLDQGLQFLIQYYNGEERAKGNILERFSAQQFPDLHSELNLSSLELGDSALYFCASSAGTGQYEQYFGPGTRLTVT.

The genes are TRBV27 and TRBJ2-1, with D unresolved. CDR1 is MNHEY, CDR2 SMNVEV, per germline (reference sequence). V was pared by 2 bases and J by 6 bases, with 14 bases between. The length of the CDR3 is 15 residues. CDR3 nucleotides: TGTGCCAGCAGTTTAACCGGCAGAGCTAGCAATGAGCAGTTCTTC. This translates into CASSLTGRASNEQFF.

CDR3 protein: CASRTGTGGTEAFF. In DNA, the CDR3 is TGTGCCAGTCGTACCGGAACAGGGGGCACTGAAGCTTTCTTT. The rearrangement uses TRBV28 and TRBJ1-1, with TRBD1 identical over 8 bases. The CDR3 loop spans 14 amino acids. V lost 9 bases and J lost 4; bases outside the gene matches: 10. CDR1 MDHEN and CDR2 SYDVKM come from the germline V gene.

The CDR3 sequence: CASSLPLGGNRNTIYF. The CDR3 DNA is TGTGCCAGCAGCTTACCCCTCGGGGGAAATAGAAACACCATATATTTT. This rearrangement joins TRBV14 to TRBJ1-3, with a tentative D call TRBD1 (5 bases). The V gene's germline CDR1 is SGHDN and CDR2 FVKESK. V lost 5 bases, J lost 5 bases, and 19 bases lay in between. CDR3 length equals 16 residues.

The genes are TRBV2 and TRBJ1-4; D is possibly TRBD1 (6 bases). The CDR3 consists of 15 residues. Germline V CDR1 and CDR2: SNHLY, FYNNEI. With 5 bases removed from V and 7 bases from J, the gap between germline ends came to 17 bases. CDR3 sequence: CASSLPTGLGEKLFF. CDR3 DNA: TGTGCCAGCAGTCTCCCGACAGGCTTGGGTGAAAAACTGTTTTTT.

The chain recombines TRBV7-2 with TRBJ2-7, with 9 bases identical to TRBD2. V lost 4 bases to trimming and J lost 2 bases; unmatched junction nucleotides: 3. Germline V gene sequence: CDR1 SGHTA, CDR2 FQGNSA. This CDR3 region has 14 residues. The CDR3 sequence is CASSWAGGTYEQYF. Here the CDR3 DNA reads TGTGCCAGCAGCTGGGCGGGAGGGACCTACGAGCAGTACTTC. The variable domain in full, with the rest retrieved from reference TRBV7-2 and TRBJ2-7, is GAGVSQSPSNKVTEKGKDVELRCDPISGHTALYWYRQSLGQGLEFLIYFQGNSAPDKSGLPSDRFSAERTGGSVSTLTIQRTQQEDSAVYLCASSWAGGTYEQYFGPGTRLTVT.

The chain employs TRBV28 and TRBJ1-2; no definite D call. Trimming took off 5 bases at V and 5 bases at J, with 12 bases between the two ends. The length of the CDR3 is 13 residues. CDR1 and CDR2 from the germline V gene are MDHEN and SYDVKM. CDR3 nucleotide sequence: TGTGCCAGCAGTGTAACAGTGGGTTATGGCTACACCTTC. Translating it yields CASSVTVGYGYTF.

Points on this clone: This sample includes further DNA sequences coding for the same CDR3. The chain carries TRBV10-3 and TRBJ2-5, with D possibly matching TRBD2 (6 bases). This CDR3 comprises 13 residues. Looked up from germline, CDR1 is ENHRY and CDR2 is SYGVKD. V was clipped by 4 bases and J by 3 bases, with 9 bases between them. For the CDR3, the DNA is TGTGCCATCAGTGCGGGACTGAAAGAGACCCAGTACTTC. Translating it yields CAISAGLKETQYF.

V gene TRBV11-2 combines with J gene TRBJ2-2, with 12 bases that match TRBD2. Germline V gives CDR1 SGHAT, CDR2 FQNNGV. V shed 3 bases and J 0 bases; nucleotides not matched to a gene: 8. The CDR3 totals 19 residues. CDR3 DNA: TGTGCCAGCAGCTTCACAGGACTAGCGGGGAACTCGAACACCGGGGAGCTGTTTTTT. It codes for CASSFTGLAGNSNTGELFF.

Only one count was recorded for this clone. The chain recombines TRBV6-5 with TRBJ2-2; D not resolved. CDR1 MNHEY and CDR2 SVGAGI come from the germline V gene. The CDR3 loop spans 13 amino acids. Between the trimmed V and J ends, which lost 6 bases and 5 bases, there was a span of 10 bases. As DNA, the CDR3 is TGTGCCAGCAGGGATTCCGGAACCGGGGAGCTGTTTTTT. Protein product: CASRDSGTGELFF.

The V and J genes are TRBV19 and TRBJ1-6, with TRBD1 matching over 9 bases. The CDR3 runs to 14 residues. Germline CDR1 and CDR2: LNHDA and SQIVND (reference sequence). The V gene end was trimmed by 4 bases and the J gene end by 8 bases; junction bases not matched to a gene: 3. CDR3 sequence reads: CASSTGQGHSPLHF. In nucleotides, the CDR3 is TGTGCCAGTAGTACGGGACAGGGACATTCACCCCTCCACTTT.

The chain uses TRBV18 and TRBJ2-5, with D perhaps TRBD1 (5 bases). The CDR3 spans 13 residues. V lost 3 bases and J lost 5, with 10 bases in between. Germline-derived CDR1 and CDR2 are KGHSH and LQKENI. The CDR3 reads CASSPGAFETQYF. The DNA for the CDR3 is TGTGCCAGCTCACCTGGGGCTTTCGAGACCCAGTACTTC.

V and J are TRBV9 and TRBJ1-1; possible D gene TRBD1, 5 bases. V was clipped by 4 bases and J by 3 bases, with 16 bases between them. CDR3 length: 15 residues. From germline, CDR1 is SGDLS and CDR2 YYNGEE. The CDR3 DNA reads as TGTGCCAGCAGCCCCAGGGCCCAAGCAGACACTGAAGCTTTCTTT. Translating it yields CASSPRAQADTEAFF.

V gene TRBV5-1 combines with J gene TRBJ2-2; no definite D call. The CDR3 runs 11 residues. Per germline, CDR1 SGHRS and CDR2 YFSETQ. Between the trimmed V and J ends, which lost 5 bases and 5 bases, there was a span of 4 bases. The CDR3 loop reads CASSITGELFF. CDR3 DNA sequence: TGCGCCAGCAGTATTACCGGGGAGCTGTTTTTT. Drawing the rest from reference TRBV5-1 and TRBJ2-2, the complete variable domain is KAGVTQTPRYLIKTRGQQVTLSCSPISGHRSVSWYQQTPGQGLQFLFEYFSETQRNKGNFPGRFSGRQFSNSRSEMNVSTLELGDSALYLCASSITGELFFGEGSRLTVL.

The chain uses TRBV11-2 and TRBJ1-4, with 8 bases identical to TRBD1. This CDR3 comprises 16 residues. The junction had 15 bases not matched to a gene; V was cut back by 8 bases and J by 7 bases. Per the germline V gene, CDR1 is SGHAT and CDR2 is FQNNGV. The CDR3 loop is CASSLIKQGGIEKLFF. CDR3 in DNA: TGTGCCAGCTCCCTCATTAAACAGGGGGGGATTGAAAAACTGTTTTTT.

The chain recombines TRBV7-9 with TRBJ2-7; D ambiguous. Germline CDR1 and CDR2: SEHNR and FQNEAQ (reference sequence). This CDR3 spans 14 amino acids. V lost 1 base and J 1 base, leaving 8 bases between the germline ends. In DNA form, the CDR3 reads TGTGCCAGCAGCTTAGTAGCCAGGTCCTACGAGCAGTACTTC. Translated, it gives CASSLVARSYEQYF.

The chain links TRBV11-2 to TRBJ1-2, with a weak D call TRBD1 (6 bases). V was shortened by 5 bases and J by 0 bases, with 10 bases between the two germline ends. The V gene's germline CDR1 is SGHAT and CDR2 FQNNGV. The CDR3 has 14 residues. The CDR3 bases are TGTGCCAGCAGCCCGGACAGCCCTAACTATGGCTACACCTTC. This encodes CASSPDSPNYGYTF. Combining the CDR3 with reference TRBV11-2 and TRBJ1-2 gives the whole variable domain EAGVAQSPRYKIIEKRQSVAFWCNPISGHATLYWYQQILGQGPKLLIQFQNNGVVDDSQLPKDRFSAERLKGVDSTLKIQPAKLEDSAVYLCASSPDSPNYGYTFGSGTRLTVV.